A selection of T cell receptor beta chains follows, all from one sample in a study of shared clonotypes between healthy human individuals. Assay: immunoSEQ multiplex PCR; the TCRdb copy retains only in-frame clones and omits some. The table lists millions of clones, more than 80% of them singletons, with 0.14% in the top ten. The sample was naive CD4+ T cells sorted from blood. These receptors all come from a man aged 18 to 30 in good health. CDR3s include the opening cysteine and the closing phenylalanine or tryptophan. A D gene is named only where the DNA matches it firmly. The listing skips clone size in some rows; elsewhere it reads once, few, many or a size class.

v_call,clone_size,d_call,j_call,cdr3_nt,cdr3_aa
TRBV5-6,once,.,TRBJ2-3,TGTGCCAGCATCCCCCGGGGCGGACCTAGCACAGATACGCAGTATTTT,CASIPRGGPSTDTQYF
TRBV7-5,once,.,TRBJ1-6,TGTGCCAGAAGCTTGCGGACGGGACGTTCACCCCTCCACTTT,CARSLRTGRSPLHF
TRBV7-3,once,TRBD2,TRBJ2-5,TGTGCCAGCAGCGCGACTAGCGGGGGACAAGAGACCCAGTACTTC,CASSATSGGQETQYF
TRBV10-3,.,.,TRBJ1-2,TGTGCCAGTCTCCGGGGGTATGGCTACACCTTC,CASLRGYGYTF
TRBV27,.,.,TRBJ1-5,TGTGCCAGCAGCTCGTCCGGGGAGGGCAATCAGCCCCAGCATTTT,CASSSSGEGNQPQHF
TRBV7-2,.,TRBD2,TRBJ2-5,TGTGCCAGCAGCCGGGGGGGAGAGACCCAGTACTTC,CASSRGGETQYF
TRBV7-9,.,.,TRBJ2-5,TGTGCCAGCAGCTTAGGGCGCGCGATGGGGGCTGGGACCCAGTACTTC,CASSLGRAMGAGTQYF
TRBV30,.,TRBD2,TRBJ2-5,TGTGCCTGGAGTAGGCCGGGGGGGACGGAGACCCAGTACTTC,CAWSRPGGTETQYF
TRBV5-1,once,TRBD1,TRBJ2-1,TGCGCCAGCAGCTTCCAGGGGGCGTTTTACAATGAGCAGTTCTTC,CASSFQGAFYNEQFF
TRBV2,once,TRBD1,TRBJ2-2,TGTGCCAGCTCAAGGACAGGGGGCATCACCGGGGAGCTGTTTTTT,CASSRTGGITGELFF
TRBV5-6,.,.,TRBJ2-4,TGTGCCAGCAGCTACGACAGGAGGGAGAACATTCAGTACTTC,CASSYDRRENIQYF
TRBV11-2,.,TRBD1,TRBJ1-4,TGTGCCAGCAGCTCCCAGAGACAGGGCAGGGCAACTAATGAAAAACTGTTTTTT,CASSSQRQGRATNEKLFF
TRBV28,.,TRBD1,TRBJ1-2,TGTGCCAGCAGTTTTGGGGACAGGGGATACTATGGCTACACCTTC,CASSFGDRGYYGYTF
TRBV5-1,.,.,TRBJ2-7,TGCGCCAGCAGCCTGACAGGCACCTACGAGCAGTACTTC,CASSLTGTYEQYF
TRBV11-2,.,.,TRBJ2-3,TGTGCCAGCACGGTGGATAGCACAGATACGCAGTATTTT,CASTVDSTDTQYF
TRBV5-6,.,TRBD1,TRBJ1-2,TGTGCCAGCAGTCCCTGGGGACAGGCAAACTATGGCTACACCTTC,CASSPWGQANYGYTF
TRBV7-6,.,.,TRBJ2-1,TGTGCCAGCAGCTATATCCGGAGTACCGGTGATGATGAGCAGTTCTTC,CASSYIRSTGDDEQFF
TRBV6-1,.,.,TRBJ2-7,TGTGCCAGCACCGAAGGGGGGGGATTGGAGGTCGAGCAGTACTTC,CASTEGGGLEVEQYF
TRBV5-8,.,TRBD2,TRBJ2-1,TGTGCCAGCAGCGGGGTCGCGGGAGGGGAAAATGAGCAGTTCTTC,CASSGVAGGENEQFF
TRBV5-1,.,.,TRBJ1-6,TGCGCCAGCTCGTTGGGGTTTAATTCACCCCTCCACTTT,CASSLGFNSPLHF
TRBV5-6,.,.,TRBJ1-1,TGTGCCAGCAGCGCGAGATACAAGGGGGAAAAGAACACTGAAGCTTTCTTT,CASSARYKGEKNTEAFF
TRBV6-1,once,.,TRBJ1-5,TGTGCCAGCAGCGACAGTTATAATCAGCCCCAGCATTTT,CASSDSYNQPQHF
TRBV5-8,.,.,TRBJ2-1,TGTGCCAGCAGGCGAACAGGGTATGAGCAGTTCTTC,CASRRTGYEQFF
TRBV18,.,.,TRBJ1-2,TGTGCCAGCTCACCACCGGGGAACTATGGCTACACCTTC,CASSPPGNYGYTF
TRBV19,.,TRBD1,TRBJ2-1,TGTGCCAGTAGTGTACAGGGGGTTTTACACTATGAGCAGTTCTTC,CASSVQGVLHYEQFF
TRBV20-1,once,.,TRBJ2-5,TGCAGTGCTAAACGCGAGACCCAGTACTTC,CSAKRETQYF
TRBV9,.,TRBD2,TRBJ2-1,TGTGCCAGCAGCGTAGCCCCGGGACTAGCGCTTGAGTCGCAGTTCTTC,CASSVAPGLALESQFF
TRBV18,.,.,TRBJ1-1,TGTGCCAGCTCAACCTCGGTAACTGAAGCTTTCTTT,CASSTSVTEAFF
TRBV25-1,.,.,TRBJ1-4,TGTGCCACCCAAAGGAGTCAGGGGCGGGATAATGAAAAACTGTTTTTT,CATQRSQGRDNEKLFF
TRBV6-1,.,.,TRBJ1-3,TGTGCCAGCAGTGTAGGGATCCTCTCTGGAAACACCATATATTTT,CASSVGILSGNTIYF
TRBV5-1,.,.,TRBJ1-6,TGCGCCAGCAGGGAGGGGAGCTCCTATAATTCACCCCTCCACTTT,CASREGSSYNSPLHF
TRBV19,.,.,TRBJ2-7,TGTGCCAGTAGTTTAGTGGCGTCGAGCTCCTACGAGCAGTACTTC,CASSLVASSSYEQYF
TRBV5-1,.,.,TRBJ2-2,TGCGCCAGCAGCTTGGCAATGACCGGGGAGCTGTTTTTT,CASSLAMTGELFF
TRBV2,.,TRBD1,TRBJ2-1,TGTGCCAGCACCCGAGAGGCAGGGGGCCCGGATGAGCAGTTCTTC,CASTREAGGPDEQFF
TRBV5-1,.,TRBD1,TRBJ1-1,TGCGCCAGCAGCCCGGACAGGGGGACCCGTGGAACTGAAGCTTTCTTT,CASSPDRGTRGTEAFF
TRBV30,.,TRBD1,TRBJ2-5,TGTGCCTCTAAGACAGGGCGGGAGACCCAGTACTTC,CASKTGRETQYF
TRBV9,.,.,TRBJ2-1,TGTGCCAGCAGCGGAGGAGTTCCATCCTACAATGAGCAGTTCTTC,CASSGGVPSYNEQFF
TRBV28,.,TRBD2,TRBJ2-3,TGTGCCAGCAGTTTGGTCGGGGGGACGCAGTATTTT,CASSLVGGTQYF
TRBV7-9,once,.,TRBJ2-1,TGTGCCAGCAGCTCCCGTGAGGGGCGCCGGTTCTTC,CASSSREGRRFF
TRBV15,.,.,TRBJ2-7,TGTGCCACCAGCAGAAATAGTAACGGGACGGATCACTCGTGTGAGCAGTACTTC,CATSRNSNGTDHSCEQYF
TRBV21-1,.,.,TRBJ1-2,TGTGCCATTACGAGGGGGTCCTCTTACTATGGCTACACCTTC,CAITRGSSYYGYTF
TRBV5-1,.,.,TRBJ2-1,TGCGCCAGCAGCTTGACAGGGTTCTCCTACAATGAGCAGTTCTTC,CASSLTGFSYNEQFF
TRBV19,few,.,TRBJ2-5,TGTGCCAGTAGTATGGGCAGCCAAGAGACCCAGTACTTC,CASSMGSQETQYF
TRBV28,.,.,TRBJ2-7,TGTGCCAGCAGGGCCCCTTCCTACGAGCAGTACTTC,CASRAPSYEQYF
TRBV5-1,.,TRBD1,TRBJ2-3,TGCGCCAGCAGTCAACAGGGGTCTAGCACAGATACGCAGTATTTT,CASSQQGSSTDTQYF
TRBV10-3,once,.,TRBJ2-3,TGTGCCATCAGCCCAGGGGGGGATACGCAGTATTTT,CAISPGGDTQYF
TRBV27,.,.,TRBJ2-3,TGTGCCAGCAGTTTAAGGCAGGGGGATACGCAGTATTTT,CASSLRQGDTQYF
TRBV18,.,.,TRBJ2-7,TGTGCCAGCTCACCTGGGACACGTAAGGAGCAGTACTTC,CASSPGTRKEQYF
TRBV9,.,.,TRBJ2-5,TGTGCCAGCAGCGTAAGCGGGGAGACCCAGTACTTC,CASSVSGETQYF
TRBV5-4,.,TRBD1,TRBJ2-5,TGTGCCAGCAGAGACAGGGGTTCTCGGGAGACCCAGTACTTC,CASRDRGSRETQYF
TRBV5-4,.,.,TRBJ2-7,TGTGCCAGCAGCTTGCAGGGTCGGTACGAGCAGTACTTC,CASSLQGRYEQYF
TRBV2,.,TRBD1,TRBJ1-2,TGTGCCAGCAGTGAGTTGACAGGGGGGACCTTC,CASSELTGGTF
TRBV18,.,TRBD1,TRBJ1-6,TGTGCCAGCTCACCGGAACAGGGGGCAGGGTCACCCCTCCACTTT,CASSPEQGAGSPLHF
TRBV19,.,TRBD1,TRBJ2-2,TGTGCCAGTAGTATCTACGACAGGGACGACACCGGGGAGCTGTTTTTT,CASSIYDRDDTGELFF
TRBV5-8,.,.,TRBJ2-5,TGTGCCAGCAGCTTGGATTTGGCAGGCTCGGAGACCCAGTACTTC,CASSLDLAGSETQYF
TRBV6-1,.,.,TRBJ2-5,TGTGCCAGCAGTGGCCCCCTGGCGGGGGCTCGGGAGACCCAGTACTTC,CASSGPLAGARETQYF
TRBV28,.,.,TRBJ2-3,TGTGCCAGCAGTTTTCGGACCGGCGGGGGCGTTGGGGATACGCAGTATTTT,CASSFRTGGGVGDTQYF
TRBV7-9,few,.,TRBJ1-4,TGTGCCAGCAGCGCCGAGGAAAAACTGTTTTTT,CASSAEEKLFF
TRBV28,.,TRBD1,TRBJ2-7,TGTGCCAGCAGTTTATTAGGGGGCTCCTCCTACGAGCAGTACTTC,CASSLLGGSSYEQYF